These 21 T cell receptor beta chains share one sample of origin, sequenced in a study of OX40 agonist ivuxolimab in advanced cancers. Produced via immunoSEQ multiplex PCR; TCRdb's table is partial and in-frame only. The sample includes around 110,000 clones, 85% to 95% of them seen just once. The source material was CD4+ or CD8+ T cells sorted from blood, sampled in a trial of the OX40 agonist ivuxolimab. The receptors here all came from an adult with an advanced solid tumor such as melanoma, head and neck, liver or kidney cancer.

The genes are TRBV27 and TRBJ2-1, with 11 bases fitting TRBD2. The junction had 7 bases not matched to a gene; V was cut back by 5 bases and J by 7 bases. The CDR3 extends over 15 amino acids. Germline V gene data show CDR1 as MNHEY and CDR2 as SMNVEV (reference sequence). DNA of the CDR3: TGTGCCAGCAGTCCCCACGCTAGCGGGAGGAATGAGCAGTTCTTC. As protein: CASSPHASGRNEQFF.

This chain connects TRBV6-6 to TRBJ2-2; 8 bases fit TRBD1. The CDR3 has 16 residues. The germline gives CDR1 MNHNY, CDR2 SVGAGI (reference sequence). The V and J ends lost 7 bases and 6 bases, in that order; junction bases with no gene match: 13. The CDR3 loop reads CASTSLDREGAGELFF. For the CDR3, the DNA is TGTGCCAGCACCTCCTTGGACAGGGAAGGAGCCGGGGAGCTGTTTTTT.

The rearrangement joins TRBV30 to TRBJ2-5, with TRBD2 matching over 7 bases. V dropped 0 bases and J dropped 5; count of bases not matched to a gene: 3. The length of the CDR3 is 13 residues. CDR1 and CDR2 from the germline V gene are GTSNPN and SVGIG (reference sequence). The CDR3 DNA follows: TGTGCCTGGAGTGTAAGCGGGACTGAGACCCAGTACTTC. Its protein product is CAWSVSGTETQYF.

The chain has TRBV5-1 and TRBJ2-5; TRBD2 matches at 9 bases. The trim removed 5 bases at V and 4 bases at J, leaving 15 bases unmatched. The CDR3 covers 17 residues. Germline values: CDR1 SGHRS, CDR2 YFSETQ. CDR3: CASSRNSGRLGRETQYF. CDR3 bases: TGCGCCAGCAGTCGGAACAGCGGGAGGCTTGGGAGAGAGACCCAGTACTTC. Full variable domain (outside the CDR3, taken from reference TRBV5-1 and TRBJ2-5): KAGVTQTPRYLIKTRGQQVTLSCSPISGHRSVSWYQQTPGQGLQFLFEYFSETQRNKGNFPGRFSGRQFSNSRSEMNVSTLELGDSALYLCASSRNSGRLGRETQYFGPGTRLLVL.

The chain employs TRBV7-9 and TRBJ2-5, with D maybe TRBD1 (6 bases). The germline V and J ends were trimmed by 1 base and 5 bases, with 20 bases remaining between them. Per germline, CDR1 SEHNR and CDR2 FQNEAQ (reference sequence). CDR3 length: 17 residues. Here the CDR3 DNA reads TGTGCCAGCAGCTTAGGAGGGGGACCAGGGAGATGGGAGACCCAGTACTTC. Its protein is CASSLGGGPGRWETQYF. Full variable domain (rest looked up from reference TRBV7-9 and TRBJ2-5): DTGVSQNPRHKITKRGQNVTFRCDPISEHNRLYWYRQTLGQGPEFLTYFQNEAQLEKSRLLSDRFSAERPKGSFSTLEIQRTEQGDSAMYLCASSLGGGPGRWETQYFGPGTRLLVL.

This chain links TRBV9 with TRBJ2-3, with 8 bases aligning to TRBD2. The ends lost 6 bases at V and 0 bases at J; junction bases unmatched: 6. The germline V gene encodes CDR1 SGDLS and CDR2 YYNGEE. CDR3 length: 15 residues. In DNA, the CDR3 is TGTGCCAGCAACTTAGCGGGATCTAGCACAGATACGCAGTATTTT. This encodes CASNLAGSSTDTQYF. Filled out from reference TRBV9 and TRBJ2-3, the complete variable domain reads DSGVTQTPKHLITATGQRVTLRCSPRSGDLSVYWYQQSLDQGLQFLIQYYNGEERAKGNILERFSAQQFPDLHSELNLSSLELGDSALYFCASNLAGSSTDTQYFGPGTRLTVL.

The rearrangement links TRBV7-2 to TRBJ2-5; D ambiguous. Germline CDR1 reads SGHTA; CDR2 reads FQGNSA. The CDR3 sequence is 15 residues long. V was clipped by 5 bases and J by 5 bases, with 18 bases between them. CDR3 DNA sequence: TGTGCCAGCAGCGGTCGGACGGTCGGCAAGGAGACCCAGTACTTC. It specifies CASSGRTVGKETQYF. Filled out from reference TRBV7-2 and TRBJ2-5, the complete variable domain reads GAGVSQSPSNKVTEKGKDVELRCDPISGHTALYWYRQSLGQGLEFLIYFQGNSAPDKSGLPSDRFSAERTGGSVSTLTIQRTQQEDSAVYLCASSGRTVGKETQYFGPGTRLLVL.

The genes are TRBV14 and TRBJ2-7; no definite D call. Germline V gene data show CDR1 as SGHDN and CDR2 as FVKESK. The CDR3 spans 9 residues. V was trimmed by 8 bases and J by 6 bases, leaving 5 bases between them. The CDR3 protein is CASSREQYF. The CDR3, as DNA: TGTGCCAGCTCTCGCGAGCAGTACTTC.

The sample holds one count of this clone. The CDR3 region is CAWSVTPGSWNTGELFF. DNA for the CDR3: TGTGCCTGGAGTGTTACCCCGGGGAGTTGGAACACCGGGGAGCTGTTTTTT. The rearrangement joins TRBV30 to TRBJ2-2; D might be TRBD2 (5 bases). Trimming cost V 0 bases and J 1 base, with 15 bases left between them. This CDR3 is 17 amino acids long. Germline V gene data show CDR1 as GTSNPN and CDR2 as SVGIG (reference sequence).

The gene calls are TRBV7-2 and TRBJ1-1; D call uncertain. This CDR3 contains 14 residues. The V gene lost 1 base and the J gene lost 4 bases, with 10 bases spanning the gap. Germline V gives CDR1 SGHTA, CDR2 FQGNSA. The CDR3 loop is CASSLEPLGTEAFF. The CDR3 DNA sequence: TGTGCCAGCAGCTTAGAACCTCTGGGCACTGAAGCTTTCTTT. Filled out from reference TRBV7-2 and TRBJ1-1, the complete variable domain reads GAGVSQSPSNKVTEKGKDVELRCDPISGHTALYWYRQSLGQGLEFLIYFQGNSAPDKSGLPSDRFSAERTGGSVSTLTIQRTQQEDSAVYLCASSLEPLGTEAFFGQGTRLTVV.

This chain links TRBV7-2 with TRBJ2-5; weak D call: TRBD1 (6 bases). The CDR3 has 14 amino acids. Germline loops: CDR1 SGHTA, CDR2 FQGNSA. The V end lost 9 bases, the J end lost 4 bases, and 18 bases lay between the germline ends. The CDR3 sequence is CASNTGTQPETQYF. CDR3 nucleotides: TGTGCCAGTAACACCGGGACACAACCAGAGACCCAGTACTTC.

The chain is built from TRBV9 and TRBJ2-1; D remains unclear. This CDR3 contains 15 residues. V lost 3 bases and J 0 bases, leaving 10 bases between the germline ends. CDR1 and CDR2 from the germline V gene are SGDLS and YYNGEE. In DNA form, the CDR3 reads TGTGCCAGCAGCGCTCCGCCCGGCTCCTACAATGAGCAGTTCTTC. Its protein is CASSAPPGSYNEQFF.

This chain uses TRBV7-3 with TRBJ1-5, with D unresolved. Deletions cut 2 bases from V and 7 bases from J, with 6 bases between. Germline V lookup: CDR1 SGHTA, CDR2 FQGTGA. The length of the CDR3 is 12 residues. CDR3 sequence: CASSLPEQPQHF. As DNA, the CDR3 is TGTGCCAGCAGCTTACCGGAACAGCCCCAGCATTTT.

As DNA, the CDR3 is TGTGCCAGCATCTCTCCTACAGGGGGAAGAAATGAGCAGTTCTTC. Translation: CASISPTGGRNEQFF. J is TRBJ2-1 and V is TRBV28; 8 bases match TRBD1. Germline V CDR1 and CDR2: MDHEN, SYDVKM. The CDR3 totals 15 residues. V gave up 7 bases and J gave up 7 bases; unmatched junction bases: 12. The full variable domain, completed using reference TRBV28 and TRBJ2-1, is DVKVTQSSRYLVKRTGEKVFLECVQDMDHENMFWYRQDPGLGLRLIYFSYDVKMKEKGDIPEGYSVSREKKERFSLILESASTNQTSMYLCASISPTGGRNEQFFGPGTRLTVL.

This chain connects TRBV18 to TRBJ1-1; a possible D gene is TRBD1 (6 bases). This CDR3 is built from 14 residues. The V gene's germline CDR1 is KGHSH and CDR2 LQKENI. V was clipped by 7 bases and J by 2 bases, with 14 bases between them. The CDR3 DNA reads TGTGCCAGCTTTACAAAGGACAGTAACACTGAAGCTTTCTTT. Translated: CASFTKDSNTEAFF.

In DNA, the CDR3 is TGTGCCAGCAGCGTATCAATGGATGAGCAGTTCTTC. It codes for CASSVSMDEQFF. The chain joins TRBV9 to TRBJ2-1; D unclear. The CDR3 has 12 residues. V lost 1 base to trimming and J lost 8 bases, with 7 bases between them. Germline lookup yields CDR1 SGDLS and CDR2 YYNGEE.

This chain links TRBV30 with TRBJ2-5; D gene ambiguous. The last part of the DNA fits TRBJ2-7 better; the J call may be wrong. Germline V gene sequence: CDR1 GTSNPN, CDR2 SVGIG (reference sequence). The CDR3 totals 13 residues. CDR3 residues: CAWRGFELGEQYF. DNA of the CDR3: TGTGCCTGGAGGGGATTTGAATTGGGCGAGCAGTACTTC.

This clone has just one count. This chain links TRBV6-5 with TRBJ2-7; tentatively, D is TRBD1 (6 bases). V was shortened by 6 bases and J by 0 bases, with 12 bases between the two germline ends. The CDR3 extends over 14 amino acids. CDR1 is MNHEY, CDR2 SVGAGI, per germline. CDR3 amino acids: CASSGTGSSYEQYF. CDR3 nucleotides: TGTGCCAGCAGCGGTACAGGGAGCTCCTACGAGCAGTACTTC.

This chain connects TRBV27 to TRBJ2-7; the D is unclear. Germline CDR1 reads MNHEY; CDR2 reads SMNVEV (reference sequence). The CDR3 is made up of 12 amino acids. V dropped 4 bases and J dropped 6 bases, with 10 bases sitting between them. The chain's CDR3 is CASSSALREQYF. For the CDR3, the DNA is TGTGCCAGCAGTTCCGCGTTACGCGAGCAGTACTTC.

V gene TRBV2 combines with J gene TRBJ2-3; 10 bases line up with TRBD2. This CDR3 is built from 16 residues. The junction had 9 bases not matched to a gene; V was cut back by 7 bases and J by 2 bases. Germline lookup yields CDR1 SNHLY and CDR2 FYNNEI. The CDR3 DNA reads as TGTGCCAGCACCCCGGGGGGGACTAGCGCCACAGATACGCAGTATTTT. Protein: CASTPGGTSATDTQYF.

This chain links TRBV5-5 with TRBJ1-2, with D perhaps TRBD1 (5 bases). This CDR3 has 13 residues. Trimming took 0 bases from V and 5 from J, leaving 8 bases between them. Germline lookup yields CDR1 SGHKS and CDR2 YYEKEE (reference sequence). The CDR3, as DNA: TGTGCCAGCAGCTTGGCGGGGGAGTATGGCTACACCTTC. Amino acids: CASSLAGEYGYTF. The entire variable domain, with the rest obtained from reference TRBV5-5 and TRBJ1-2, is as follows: DAGVTQSPTHLIKTRGQQVTLRCSPISGHKSVSWYQQVLGQGPQFIFQYYEKEERGRGNFPDRFSARQFPNYSSELNVNALLLGDSALYLCASSLAGEYGYTFGSGTRLTVV.